This entry features one TCR beta chain sequence. Its antigen is unidentified. Here immunoSEQ multiplex PCR was the method, and the copy in TCRdb shows in-frame clones only, minus some. The sample has over 110,000 clones, just over 85% seen once. This entry belongs to a study of Ad26.COV2.S vaccination and SARS-CoV-2 variants. The junction had 7 bases not matched to a gene; V was cut back by 2 bases and J by 6 bases. Germline CDR1 MNHEY, CDR2 SMNVEV (reference sequence). CDR3 length equals 15 residues. Whole-study results and caveats: Placebo recipients and vaccine recipients were similar in non-spike TCR breadth. In TCR breadth and depth analyses, total T cell responses may have been underestimated. Responses of spike-specific T cells (both CD8+ and CD4+) reportedly showed substantial breadth after vaccination. Vaccinees displayed broader spike-specific TCR repertoires than placebo recipients.

The chain links TRBV27 to TRBJ2-5; 9 positions agree with TRBD2. The source was peripheral blood, collected after recovery from COVID-19. The clonotype comes from a human donor who had recovered from COVID-19. This CDR3 is CASSLGAGGPQTQYF. CDR3 DNA: TGTGCCAGCAGTTTAGGCGCGGGGGGGCCTCAGACCCAGTACTTC.